These 32 T cell receptor beta chains were all obtained from the same sample, sequenced in a study of shared clonotypes between healthy human individuals. Only in-frame clones appear in the TCRdb table, and some are missing; sequencing was by immunoSEQ multiplex PCR. The sample includes hundreds of thousands of clones, 80% to 95% of them seen just once. Naive-designated CD8 cells lacked CD45RO, were positively enriched for CCR7, and omitted terminally differentiated effector memory CD45RA+ cells. Sequencing was done on a sample of naive CD8+ T cells sorted from blood. These receptors all come from a man younger than 45 in good health.

The chain joins TRBV9 to TRBJ2-2; D gene unclear. V was cut by 2 bases and J by 8 bases, with 16 bases left in between. The CDR3 contains 15 residues. Germline CDR1 and CDR2: SGDLS and YYNGEE. CDR3 sequence: CASSVGSNRLGELFF. The CDR3 region has the DNA TGTGCCAGCAGCGTTGGATCCAACCGGCTTGGGGAGCTGTTTTTT.

The chain links TRBV27 to TRBJ2-7; 7 bases agree with TRBD2. The CDR3 spans 14 residues. Germline values: CDR1 MNHEY, CDR2 SMNVEV (reference sequence). J lost 3 bases, V lost 6 bases, and 8 bases had no gene match. CDR3 sequence (DNA): TGTGCCAGCAGACCGGGACTACTCAACTACGAGCAGTACTTC. Its translation: CASRPGLLNYEQYF.

The chain has TRBV9 and TRBJ2-5; 9 nucleotides line up with TRBD2. V was clipped by 0 bases and J by 0 bases; unmatched bases: 3. Germline CDR1 and CDR2: SGDLS and YYNGEE. The CDR3 covers 16 residues. The chain's CDR3 is CASSVAASGNQETQYF. DNA for the CDR3: TGTGCCAGCAGCGTAGCTGCTAGCGGGAACCAAGAGACCCAGTACTTC.

This clone has a handful of counts. This rearrangement joins TRBV27 to TRBJ2-2, with 10 bases fitting TRBD1. Per the germline V gene, CDR1 is MNHEY and CDR2 is SMNVEV (reference sequence). This CDR3 spans 15 amino acids. The V gene end was trimmed by 10 bases and the J gene end by 0 bases; junction bases not matched to a gene: 5. CDR3 DNA: TGTGCCACCCCTGGGACAGGGGCGAACACCGGGGAGCTGTTTTTT. Its translation: CATPGTGANTGELFF.

This clone was counted a few times. This CDR3 is also generated by other DNA sequences in the sample. The rearrangement uses TRBV10-1 and TRBJ2-7, with D uncertain. The CDR3 spans 11 residues. Trimming cost V 4 bases and J 4 bases, with 5 bases left between them. In germline, CDR1 is WNHNN, CDR2 SYGVQD (reference sequence). The CDR3 nucleotides read TGCGCCAGCAGTGTAGGATACGAGCAGTACTTC. Translating gives CASSVGYEQYF.

The chain recombines TRBV10-3 with TRBJ2-5, with TRBD2 as a possible D gene (5 bases). V lost 4 bases and J lost 5, with 23 bases in between. CDR1 is ENHRY, CDR2 SYGVKD, per germline. The CDR3 contains 17 residues. This CDR3 reads CAISGELRLGGWETQYF. The CDR3 nucleotides are TGTGCCATCAGTGGAGAGCTCCGACTTGGAGGCTGGGAGACCCAGTACTTC.

This clone was seen just once. The chain couples TRBV7-9 to TRBJ2-7; 8 positions match TRBD1. The ends lost 3 bases at V and 6 bases at J; junction bases unmatched: 10. Germline-derived CDR1 and CDR2 are SEHNR and FQNEAQ (reference sequence). This CDR3 comprises 15 residues. The CDR3 DNA is TGTGCCAGCAGCTTCATTCAGACAGGGGTGGTCGAGCAGTACTTC. Its protein is CASSFIQTGVVEQYF.

This chain uses TRBV4-1 with TRBJ2-1; 10 bases align to TRBD1. CDR3 length: 15 amino acids. CDR1 and CDR2 (germline): MGHRA, YSYEKL. Trimming removed 3 bases from V and 6 bases from J; junction bases left unmatched: 5. The CDR3: CASSHSGTGVNEQFF. CDR3 DNA: TGCGCCAGCAGCCATAGCGGGACAGGGGTCAATGAGCAGTTCTTC.

DNA of the CDR3: TGCGCCAGCAGCCAAGATCGGAGTTTCACTGAAGCTTTCTTT. This gives the protein CASSQDRSFTEAFF. The chain is built from TRBV4-1 and TRBJ1-1; D gene ambiguous. V gave up 0 bases and J gave up 4 bases, with 9 bases separating them. CDR1 and CDR2 from the germline V gene are MGHRA and YSYEKL. The CDR3 spans 14 residues.

This chain joins TRBV29-1 and TRBJ2-3; TRBD1 is a possible D gene (6 bases). Germline lookup yields CDR1 SQVTM and CDR2 ANQGSEA. Trimming stripped 4 bases from V and 2 bases from J, with 13 bases between. CDR3 length: 14 residues. CDR3 nucleotide sequence: TGCAGCGTTGCGGCCACAGGGATCACAGATACGCAGTATTTT. The encoded protein is CSVAATGITDTQYF.

This clone was detected once. V gene TRBV2 combines with J gene TRBJ2-4; D may be TRBD1 (5 bases). The V gene's germline CDR1 is SNHLY and CDR2 FYNNEI. This CDR3 is 15 amino acids long. V dropped 3 bases and J dropped 0 bases, with 9 bases sitting between them. The CDR3 sequence: CASSEGLLAKNIQYF. The CDR3, as DNA: TGTGCCAGCAGTGAGGGGCTGCTAGCCAAAAACATTCAGTACTTC.

The chain joins TRBV9 to TRBJ2-1; a possible D gene is TRBD2 (7 bases). This CDR3 region has 15 residues. Trimming pared 4 bases from V and 5 bases from J, leaving 16 bases between. Germline V gene lookup returns CDR1 SGDLS and CDR2 YYNGEE. CDR3 DNA sequence: TGTGCCAGCAGCCCAGAGGGGGGGCCAAACAATGAGCAGTTCTTC. Amino acid sequence: CASSPEGGPNNEQFF.

The chain is built from TRBV18 and TRBJ2-1; TRBD1 aligns across 12 bases. The CDR3 has 16 residues. Germline V lookup: CDR1 KGHSH, CDR2 LQKENI. The ends lost 2 bases at V and 8 bases at J; junction bases unmatched: 7. The CDR3 DNA is TGTGCCAGCTCACCATCCTCGGGACAGGGGGCTCATGAGCAGTTCTTC. This codes for CASSPSSGQGAHEQFF.

The chain carries TRBV5-4 and TRBJ1-1; the D is unclear. Germline V gives CDR1 SGHNT, CDR2 YYREEE (reference sequence). This CDR3 has 13 amino acids. V was shortened by 5 bases and J by 0 bases, with 8 bases between the two germline ends. The DNA of the CDR3 is TGTGCCAGCAGGCCTCAGATGAACACTGAAGCTTTCTTT. Its translation is CASRPQMNTEAFF.

The J gene is TRBJ2-5, the V gene TRBV6-6; D is ambiguous. Germline V gene data show CDR1 as MNHNY and CDR2 as SVGAGI (reference sequence). Trimming removed 6 bases at V and 5 bases at J, with 16 bases between. The CDR3 covers 14 residues. CDR3 loop: CASSVLAFMETQYF. The CDR3 nucleotides read TGTGCCAGCAGCGTACTGGCCTTCATGGAGACCCAGTACTTC.

V gene TRBV4-1 combines with J gene TRBJ2-3; 12 bases align to TRBD2. V was clipped by 3 bases and J by 7 bases; unmatched bases: 2. Germline CDR1 is MGHRA and CDR2 is YSYEKL. CDR3 length: 14 amino acids. The CDR3 spells CASSQGLAGHTQYF. CDR3 coding DNA: TGCGCCAGCAGCCAGGGACTAGCGGGCCATACGCAGTATTTT.

Worth noting for this clone: Other nucleotide sequences in the sample specify the same CDR3. The chain uses TRBV19 and TRBJ2-7, with 7 bases fitting TRBD1. In germline, CDR1 is LNHDA, CDR2 SQIVND (reference sequence). J gave up 3 bases and V 3 bases, and 2 bases lay outside the gene matches. The CDR3 runs to 13 residues. CDR3 sequence: CASSIGQDYEQYF. CDR3 nucleotide sequence: TGTGCCAGTAGTATTGGACAGGACTACGAGCAGTACTTC.

The chain has TRBV28 and TRBJ2-5; D gene ambiguous. Germline V gene data show CDR1 as MDHEN and CDR2 as SYDVKM. There are 11 residues in the CDR3. V gave up 6 bases and J gave up 2 bases, with 4 bases separating them. CDR3 sequence reads: CASRAQETQYF. DNA of the CDR3: TGTGCCAGCAGAGCACAAGAGACCCAGTACTTC. Full variable domain (outside the CDR3, taken from reference TRBV28 and TRBJ2-5): DVKVTQSSRYLVKRTGEKVFLECVQDMDHENMFWYRQDPGLGLRLIYFSYDVKMKEKGDIPEGYSVSREKKERFSLILESASTNQTSMYLCASRAQETQYFGPGTRLLVL.

The chain joins TRBV30 to TRBJ1-2; D is ambiguous. With 1 base removed from V and 8 bases from J, the gap between germline ends came to 17 bases. This CDR3 region has 14 residues. In germline, CDR1 is GTSNPN, CDR2 SVGIG (reference sequence). The CDR3 reads CAWSALEDLYGYTF. The CDR3 nucleotides read TGTGCCTGGAGTGCCCTTGAGGATCTGTACGGCTACACCTTC.

V gene TRBV5-5 combines with J gene TRBJ2-1; D possibly matches TRBD1 or TRBD2 (5 bases each). The length of the CDR3 is 14 residues. The V gene's germline CDR1 is SGHKS and CDR2 YYEKEE (reference sequence). Trimming removed 2 bases from V and 10 bases from J, with 16 bases in between. CDR3 amino acids: CASSFTGTHQEQFF. The CDR3 DNA sequence: TGTGCCAGCAGCTTTACCGGGACCCACCAAGAGCAGTTCTTC.

The chain couples TRBV7-9 to TRBJ2-2, with 7 positions matching TRBD2. This CDR3 contains 15 residues. Trimming at V came to 6 bases and at J to 4 bases, leaving 8 bases not matched to a gene. CDR1 and CDR2 (germline): SEHNR, FQNEAQ (reference sequence). As DNA, the CDR3 is TGTGCCAGCAGAGAAGCGGCGGGAGCCACCGGGGAGCTGTTTTTT. Translated: CASREAAGATGELFF.

The rearrangement uses TRBV18 and TRBJ1-5, with D possibly matching TRBD1 (5 bases). The length of the CDR3 is 14 residues. Germline CDR1 and CDR2: KGHSH and LQKENI. The V gene lost 8 bases and the J gene lost 0 bases, with 11 bases spanning the gap. Here the CDR3 reads CASRGDYSNQPQHF. The CDR3 nucleotides read TGTGCCAGCCGGGGGGATTATAGCAATCAGCCCCAGCATTTT.

The V gene is TRBV27, the J gene TRBJ2-3; 13 nucleotides align to TRBD2. J lost 11 bases, V lost 7 bases, and 12 bases had no gene match. The CDR3 covers 15 residues. Germline values: CDR1 MNHEY, CDR2 SMNVEV (reference sequence). CDR3: CASTAGTSGTSGQYF. The CDR3 bases are TGTGCCAGCACAGCCGGGACTAGCGGGACATCAGGGCAGTATTTT.

In DNA, the CDR3 is TGTGCCAGCAGCTTCGGGGCTAGCTCCTACGAGCAGTACTTC. Amino acids: CASSFGASSYEQYF. The chain uses TRBV11-2 and TRBJ2-7; D is possibly TRBD1 or TRBD2 (5 bases each). Germline V gene lookup returns CDR1 SGHAT and CDR2 FQNNGV. This CDR3 contains 14 residues. The V and J ends lost 3 bases and 0 bases respectively, with 9 bases between them.

This clone was recorded once. The rearrangement joins TRBV29-1 to TRBJ2-4, with D possibly TRBD2 on 7 matching bases. Between the trimmed V and J ends, which lost 4 bases and 3 bases, there was a span of 13 bases. CDR3 length: 14 residues. The germline V gene has CDR1 SQVTM and CDR2 ANQGSEA. CDR3 sequence reads: CSVGGEGDKNIQYF. The CDR3 DNA reads as TGCAGCGTTGGAGGGGAGGGGGACAAAAACATTCAGTACTTC.

The chain uses TRBV9 and TRBJ2-6; D perhaps matches TRBD2 (5 bases). The V and J ends lost 2 bases and 4 bases respectively, with 13 bases between them. The CDR3 contains 16 residues. The germline CDR1 and CDR2 sequences are SGDLS and YYNGEE. For the CDR3, the DNA is TGTGCCAGCAGCGTCAGTGGGAGCTCCGGGGCCAACGTCCTGACTTTC. Amino acid sequence: CASSVSGSSGANVLTF. Together with reference TRBV9 and TRBJ2-6, the CDR3 gives the full variable domain: DSGVTQTPKHLITATGQRVTLRCSPRSGDLSVYWYQQSLDQGLQFLIQYYNGEERAKGNILERFSAQQFPDLHSELNLSSLELGDSALYFCASSVSGSSGANVLTFGAGSRLTVL.

J is TRBJ2-1 and V is TRBV19; maybe TRBD2 (6 bases). Trimming took off 2 bases at V and 4 bases at J, with 12 bases between the two ends. Per the germline V gene, CDR1 is LNHDA and CDR2 is SQIVND (reference sequence). The CDR3 runs to 15 residues. CDR3 DNA: TGTGCCAGTAGTATATCCCGGGGACTTTACAATGAGCAGTTCTTC. This sequence encodes CASSISRGLYNEQFF.

V is TRBV28 and J is TRBJ2-6, with D maybe TRBD1 (6 bases). The germline V gene has CDR1 MDHEN and CDR2 SYDVKM. The CDR3 is 19 residues long. Between the trimmed V and J ends, which lost 0 bases and 0 bases, there was a span of 15 bases. As DNA, the CDR3 is TGTGCCAGCAGTTTATGGGACAGCAGCAGAAACTCTGGGGCCAACGTCCTGACTTTC. Its protein product is CASSLWDSSRNSGANVLTF.

CDR3 bases: TGTGCCAGCAGCTTCCCGGTCAGACTAGCAGAACAAGAGACCCAGTACTTC. It translates to CASSFPVRLAEQETQYF. This sequence joins TRBV7-9 and TRBJ2-5, with 7 bases matching TRBD2. Germline CDR1 SEHNR, CDR2 FQNEAQ (reference sequence). The CDR3 runs to 17 residues. V was clipped by 3 bases and J by 2 bases; unmatched bases: 12. The complete variable domain, with remaining parts taken from reference TRBV7-9 and TRBJ2-5, reads DTGVSQNPRHKITKRGQNVTFRCDPISEHNRLYWYRQTLGQGPEFLTYFQNEAQLEKSRLLSDRFSAERPKGSFSTLEIQRTEQGDSAMYLCASSFPVRLAEQETQYFGPGTRLLVL.

A remark on this clone: The sample has other DNA sequences that encode this CDR3 too. The CDR3 sequence: CASSLTRGQLTYEQYF. CDR3 in DNA: TGTGCCAGCAGCTTGACTCGTGGACAGCTAACCTACGAGCAGTACTTC. The chain joins TRBV7-9 to TRBJ2-7, with D perhaps TRBD1 (6 bases). Between the trimmed V and J ends, which lost 3 bases and 2 bases, there was a span of 17 bases. This CDR3 is 16 amino acids long. Germline CDR1 and CDR2: SEHNR and FQNEAQ (reference sequence).

The chain is built from TRBV27 and TRBJ2-7; no clear D. Germline values: CDR1 MNHEY, CDR2 SMNVEV (reference sequence). V dropped 3 bases and J dropped 2 bases, with 11 bases sitting between them. This CDR3 spans 14 amino acids. CDR3 region: CASSFVGRTYEQYF. Written as DNA, the CDR3 is TGTGCCAGCAGTTTCGTAGGCAGGACCTACGAGCAGTACTTC.

The chain couples TRBV5-1 to TRBJ2-1; 9 bases match TRBD1. The ends lost 0 bases at V and 6 bases at J; junction bases unmatched: 7. Looked up from germline, CDR1 is SGHRS and CDR2 is YFSETQ. This CDR3 comprises 16 residues. CDR3 DNA: TGCGCCAGCAGCTTGGTAGGACAGGGGATCCTCAATGAGCAGTTCTTC. Translation: CASSLVGQGILNEQFF.